Following are 10 T cell receptor beta chains from one sample sequenced in a study of blood T cell repertoires in COVID-19. Profiling relied on immunoSEQ multiplex PCR, and the TCRdb table lists in-frame clones only, not all of them. This table has 150,000 or so clones, about 86% appearing once. The specimen was peripheral blood. These receptors all come from a woman aged 55 to 70 with acute or convalescent COVID-19.

This chain joins TRBV3-1 (or the pseudogene TRBV3-2) and TRBJ2-5; D possibly corresponds to TRBD2 (5 bases). Per germline, CDR1 LGHDT and CDR2 YNNKEL (reference sequence). Trimming removed 4 bases at V and 5 bases at J, with 14 bases between. The CDR3 loop spans 14 amino acids. The CDR3 loop reads CASSPTGMLETQYF. CDR3 sequence (DNA): TGTGCCAGCAGCCCCACGGGAATGCTGGAGACCCAGTACTTC.

This clone is a singleton in its sample. This sequence joins TRBV5-1 and TRBJ2-3, with 10 bases identical to TRBD2. V was pared by 0 bases and J by 5 bases, with 9 bases of the junction left unmatched. This CDR3 region has 17 residues. Germline V gene data show CDR1 as SGHRS and CDR2 as YFSETQ. Written as DNA, the CDR3 is TGCGCCAGCAGCTTGGTTCCAGCGGGAGGGAACGGAGATACGCAGTATTTT. This codes for CASSLVPAGGNGDTQYF. The variable domain in full, with the rest retrieved from reference TRBV5-1 and TRBJ2-3, is KAGVTQTPRYLIKTRGQQVTLSCSPISGHRSVSWYQQTPGQGLQFLFEYFSETQRNKGNFPGRFSGRQFSNSRSEMNVSTLELGDSALYLCASSLVPAGGNGDTQYFGPGTRLTVL.

The V and J genes are TRBV5-6 and TRBJ1-4, with D perhaps TRBD1 (5 bases). V was clipped by 4 bases and J by 8 bases, with 18 bases between them. CDR1 is SGHDT and CDR2 is YYEEEE in the germline V gene. CDR3 length: 15 residues. CDR3 protein: CASSRGGRAGEKLFF. CDR3 in DNA: TGTGCCAGCAGCCGCGGTGGCAGGGCAGGGGAAAAACTGTTTTTT.

The chain carries TRBV27 and TRBJ1-2, with D possibly TRBD1 on 5 matching bases. Trimming pared 8 bases from V and 7 bases from J, leaving 11 bases between. The CDR3 consists of 11 residues. Germline V gene lookup returns CDR1 MNHEY and CDR2 SMNVEV (reference sequence). The CDR3 DNA is TGTGCCAGCCAGGGAATTAGTGGCTACACCTTC. This translates into CASQGISGYTF.

In nucleotides, the CDR3 is TGTGCCAGCAGCCAAGACGGGCTAGCGGGCACCACGCAGTATTTT. Encoded protein: CASSQDGLAGTTQYF. The genes are TRBV3-1 (or the pseudogene TRBV3-2) and TRBJ2-3, with 8 bases lining up with TRBD2. The germline gives CDR1 LGHDT, CDR2 YNNKEL (reference sequence). This CDR3 has 15 amino acids. With 0 bases clipped from V and 9 bases from J, the junction kept 8 bases outside the gene matches.

The chain combines TRBV7-9 with TRBJ2-2; D is uncertain. The CDR3 spans 16 residues. Germline V gene sequence: CDR1 SEHNR, CDR2 FQNEAQ (reference sequence). The V and J ends lost 0 bases and 6 bases respectively, with 14 bases between them. The CDR3 sequence: CASSLAPGALSGELFF. The CDR3 nucleotides are TGTGCCAGCAGCTTAGCTCCCGGAGCCCTATCCGGGGAGCTGTTTTTT.

CDR3 residues: CASSRGRVGEKLFF. The DNA for the CDR3 is TGTGCCAGCAGCCGGGGGAGGGTAGGGGAAAAACTGTTTTTT. This chain joins TRBV6-5 and TRBJ1-4, with D perhaps TRBD1 (5 bases). Trimming removed 6 bases from V and 8 bases from J, with 16 bases in between. The CDR3 is made up of 14 amino acids. Germline CDR1 and CDR2: MNHEY and SVGAGI.

The CDR3 loop is CSASRGSVSEQFF. The CDR3 DNA follows: TGCAGTGCTAGTCGCGGGTCCGTATCTGAGCAGTTCTTC. This chain joins TRBV20-1 and TRBJ2-1; tentatively, D is TRBD2 (5 bases). Trimming took 3 bases from V and 9 from J, leaving 15 bases between them. The length of the CDR3 is 13 residues. CDR1 is DFQATT, CDR2 SNEGSKA, per germline (reference sequence).

This chain connects TRBV12-3 or TRBV12-4 to TRBJ2-1, with a possible D match to TRBD2 (6 bases). The CDR3 is 13 residues long. V was clipped by 2 bases and J by 8 bases, with 10 bases between them. The CDR3 here is CASSLRGTDEQFF. The CDR3 region has the DNA TGTGCCAGCAGTTTACGGGGGACCGATGAGCAGTTCTTC.

The chain links TRBV3-1 (or the pseudogene TRBV3-2) to TRBJ2-5, with D maybe TRBD2 (6 bases). Between the trimmed V and J ends, which lost 8 bases and 2 bases, there was a span of 18 bases. CDR1 LGHDT and CDR2 YNNKEL come from the germline V gene (reference sequence). This CDR3 contains 15 residues. The CDR3 loop is CASGPAGTKQETQYF. CDR3 sequence (DNA): TGTGCCAGCGGCCCCGCGGGAACCAAACAAGAGACCCAGTACTTC.